The source of this TCR beta chain is a study of Ad26.COV2.S vaccination and SARS-CoV-2 variants. Data came from immunoSEQ multiplex PCR; TCRdb stores just in-frame clones and leaves some out. The sample yields roughly 350,000 clones, roughly 84% seen once. As for this clone: Its matching antigen is unknown.

Treatment meaning: 15 to 20 received Ad26.COV2.S at low or high dose, single or two shots; about 5 received placebo; per-sample allocation not given. All samples were drawn on day 63, counting from the first vaccine or placebo injection. Notes on the study in general: Analyses that measured TCR breadth and depth may have underestimated total T cell responses.

CDR1 is KGHSH, CDR2 LQKENI, per germline. Trimming at V came to 6 bases and at J to 0 bases, leaving 9 bases not matched to a gene. The CDR3 extends over 16 amino acids. Sequences were derived from peripheral blood, sampled in a trial of Ad26.COV2.S vaccine versus placebo. The sequence derives from a person aged 18 to 65 who received the Ad26.COV2.S COVID-19 vaccine or a placebo. V is TRBV18 and J is TRBJ2-7, with 9 bases identical to TRBD1. The CDR3 DNA is TGTGCCAGCTCCCCCAGGACGACAGGGGGCTCCTACGAGCAGTACTTC. Protein sequence: CASSPRTTGGSYEQYF.